This T cell receptor (beta chain) was captured by sequencing in a study of T cell repertoires in ileal Crohn's disease. Overall study findings and caveats: Compared with CD4 T cells, sorted CD8 cells carried more expanded clones.

This clone was counted between two and nine times. The target antigen is unknown. CDR1 and CDR2 (germline): MNHNY, SVGAGI (reference sequence). CDR3 size: 14 residues. Trimming at V came to 6 bases and at J to 2 bases, leaving 5 bases not matched to a gene. Each sample's TCRB immunosequencing used around 510 nanograms of biopsy DNA. The repertoire was sequenced with immunoSEQ multiplex PCR; TCRdb's copy has only in-frame clones and lacks some. The table shows over 14,000 clones, with about two thirds occurring only once. The sequenced material came from ileal tissue. The TCR was taken from an adult with Crohn's disease. The chain has TRBV6-6 and TRBJ2-3; 7 positions agree with TRBD2. CDR3 protein: CASSSGLTTDTQYF. CDR3 DNA: TGTGCCAGCAGCTCGGGACTAACCACAGATACGCAGTATTTT.